A single T cell receptor (beta chain) is shown here with its context. What it binds is not known. The entry originates in a study of blood T cells in healthy people across ages. Overall study findings and caveats: No conclusive comparison of naive versus antigen-experienced cells was possible with unsorted PBMCs. Measured against age, TCR beta diversity per million T cells decreased in a roughly linear manner.

A second PCR, run for 7 to 11 cycles, used a sample-barcoded 5' primer plus a J-beta primer mix. Every cDNA molecule bore a tag from a template-switch adaptor containing 12 random nucleotides. One entry per CDR3 protein, called by TCRdb with MiXCR from the 5' RACE reads. The table lists 800,000 to 950,000 distinct CDR3 sequences, 36% of them singletons. The CDR3 spans 15 residues. Germline V gene sequence: CDR1 DFQATT, CDR2 SNEGSKA (reference sequence). The donors, healthy Caucasians from Russia, were aged about 6 to 100. This TCR was recovered from a young man in good health. The source material was blood. The chain couples TRBV20-1 to TRBJ2-4; 16 nucleotides match TRBD2. The J call is uncertain, as TRBJ2-5 better fits the DNA end. The CDR3 region has the DNA TGCAGTGCAGGGACTAGCGGGGGGGAGTTTGAGACCCAGTACTTC. It codes for CSAGTSGGEFETQYF.